This record covers a single TCR beta chain. Clones were read by immunoSEQ multiplex PCR, and TCRdb kept only the in-frame ones, dropping some. The repertoire holds about 210,000 clones, with approximately 90% as singletons. The data belong to a study of blood T cell repertoires in COVID-19. Turning to the study itself: Sources were T cells, B-cell-depleted T cells, or PBMCs; the material itself was cDNA or gDNA.

The sequenced sample was peripheral blood. This TCR derives from a man in his thirties or forties with acute or convalescent COVID-19.

In DNA form, the CDR3 reads TGTGCCAGCAGCTTAGTTGGCGGACAAGAGACCCAGTACTTC. Residues: CASSLVGGQETQYF. The chain carries TRBV11-1 and TRBJ2-5; no clear D gene. Germline CDR1 and CDR2: SGHAT and FQDESV (reference sequence). The V end lost 1 base, the J end lost 2 bases, and 8 bases lay between the germline ends. The CDR3 totals 14 residues. Full variable domain (remainder filled in from reference TRBV11-1 and TRBJ2-5): EAEVAQSPRYKITEKSQAVAFWCDPISGHATLYWYRQILGQGPELLVQFQDESVVDDSQLPKDRFSAERLKGVDSTLKIQPAELGDSAMYLCASSLVGGQETQYFGPGTRLLVL.